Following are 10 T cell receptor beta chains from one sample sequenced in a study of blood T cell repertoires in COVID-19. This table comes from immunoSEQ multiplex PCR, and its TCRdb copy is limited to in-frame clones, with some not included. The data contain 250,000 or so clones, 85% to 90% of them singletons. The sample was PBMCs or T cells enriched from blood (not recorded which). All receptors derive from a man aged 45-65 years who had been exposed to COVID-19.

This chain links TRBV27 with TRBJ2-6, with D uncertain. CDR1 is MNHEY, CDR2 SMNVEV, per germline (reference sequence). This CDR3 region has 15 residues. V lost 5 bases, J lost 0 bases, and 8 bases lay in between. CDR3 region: CASSRLYSGANVLTF. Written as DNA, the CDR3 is TGTGCCAGCAGTCGCCTCTACTCTGGGGCCAACGTCCTGACTTTC. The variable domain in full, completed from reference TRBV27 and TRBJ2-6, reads EAQVTQNPRYLITVTGKKLTVTCSQNMNHEYMSWYRQDPGLGLRQIYYSMNVEVTDKGDVPEGYKVSRKEKRNFPLILESPSPNQTSLYFCASSRLYSGANVLTFGAGSRLTVL.

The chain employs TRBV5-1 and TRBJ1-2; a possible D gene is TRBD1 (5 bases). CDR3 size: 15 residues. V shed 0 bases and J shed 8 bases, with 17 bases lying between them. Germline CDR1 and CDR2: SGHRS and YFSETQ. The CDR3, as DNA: TGCGCCAGCAGCTTGGAAACGACCGGGGCGGGGGGCTACACCTTC. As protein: CASSLETTGAGGYTF.

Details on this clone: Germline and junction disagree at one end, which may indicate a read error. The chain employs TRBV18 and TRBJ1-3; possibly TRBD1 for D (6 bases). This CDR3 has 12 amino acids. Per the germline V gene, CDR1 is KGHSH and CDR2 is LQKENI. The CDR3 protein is CASSLGTSNLDF. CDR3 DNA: TGTGCCAGCTCACTAGGGACATCGAATTTGGATTTT. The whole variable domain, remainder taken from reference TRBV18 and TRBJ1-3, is NAGVMQNPRHLVRRRGQEARLRCSPMKGHSHVYWYRQLPEEGLKFMVYLQKENIIDESGMPKERFSAEFPKEGPSILRIQQVVRGDSAAYFCASSLGTSNLDFGEGSWLTVV.

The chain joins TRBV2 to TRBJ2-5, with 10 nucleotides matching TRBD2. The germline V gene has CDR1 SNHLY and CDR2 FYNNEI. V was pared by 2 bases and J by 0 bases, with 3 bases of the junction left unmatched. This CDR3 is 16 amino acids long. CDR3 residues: CASSEFSGGYQETQYF. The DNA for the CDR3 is TGTGCCAGCAGTGAATTTAGCGGGGGGTACCAAGAGACCCAGTACTTC.

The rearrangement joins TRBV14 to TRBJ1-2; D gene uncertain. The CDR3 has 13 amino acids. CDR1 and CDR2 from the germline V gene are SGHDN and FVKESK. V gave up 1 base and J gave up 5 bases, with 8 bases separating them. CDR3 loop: CASSQGLGYGYTF. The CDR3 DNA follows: TGTGCCAGCAGCCAAGGGCTCGGGTATGGCTACACCTTC.

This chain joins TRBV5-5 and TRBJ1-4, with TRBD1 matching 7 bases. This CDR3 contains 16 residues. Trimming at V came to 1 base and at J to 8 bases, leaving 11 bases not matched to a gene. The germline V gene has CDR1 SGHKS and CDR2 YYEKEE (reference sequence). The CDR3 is CASSLRTGEESEKLFF. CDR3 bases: TGTGCCAGCAGCTTGCGGACAGGCGAGGAAAGCGAAAAACTGTTTTTT.

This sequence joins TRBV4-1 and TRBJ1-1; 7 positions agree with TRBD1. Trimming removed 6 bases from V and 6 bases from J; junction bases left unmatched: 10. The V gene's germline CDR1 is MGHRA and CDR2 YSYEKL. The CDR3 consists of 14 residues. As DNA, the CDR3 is TGCGCCAGCAGGGCTACTGACAGGGTAGCTGAAGCTTTCTTT. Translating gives CASRATDRVAEAFF.

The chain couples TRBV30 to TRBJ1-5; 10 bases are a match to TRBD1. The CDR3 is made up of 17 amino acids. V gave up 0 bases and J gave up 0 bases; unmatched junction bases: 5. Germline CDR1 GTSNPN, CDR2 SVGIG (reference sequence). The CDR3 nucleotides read TGTGCCTGGAGTGTCGACAGGGGGCCGGATAGCAATCAGCCCCAGCATTTT. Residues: CAWSVDRGPDSNQPQHF.

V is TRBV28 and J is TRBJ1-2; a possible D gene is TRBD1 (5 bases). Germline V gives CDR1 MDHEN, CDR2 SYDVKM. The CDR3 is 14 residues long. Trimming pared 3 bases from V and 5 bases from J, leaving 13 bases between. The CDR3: CASSFGGEEYGYTF. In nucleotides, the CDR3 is TGTGCCAGCAGTTTTGGGGGGGAAGAATATGGCTACACCTTC.

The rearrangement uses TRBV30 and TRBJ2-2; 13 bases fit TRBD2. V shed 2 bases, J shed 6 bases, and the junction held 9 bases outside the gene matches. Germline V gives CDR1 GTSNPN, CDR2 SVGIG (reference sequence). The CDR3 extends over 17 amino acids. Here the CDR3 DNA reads TGTGCCTGGAGTCTGGCTCGGACTAGCGGGAGCCCCGGGGAGCTGTTTTTT. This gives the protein CAWSLARTSGSPGELFF.